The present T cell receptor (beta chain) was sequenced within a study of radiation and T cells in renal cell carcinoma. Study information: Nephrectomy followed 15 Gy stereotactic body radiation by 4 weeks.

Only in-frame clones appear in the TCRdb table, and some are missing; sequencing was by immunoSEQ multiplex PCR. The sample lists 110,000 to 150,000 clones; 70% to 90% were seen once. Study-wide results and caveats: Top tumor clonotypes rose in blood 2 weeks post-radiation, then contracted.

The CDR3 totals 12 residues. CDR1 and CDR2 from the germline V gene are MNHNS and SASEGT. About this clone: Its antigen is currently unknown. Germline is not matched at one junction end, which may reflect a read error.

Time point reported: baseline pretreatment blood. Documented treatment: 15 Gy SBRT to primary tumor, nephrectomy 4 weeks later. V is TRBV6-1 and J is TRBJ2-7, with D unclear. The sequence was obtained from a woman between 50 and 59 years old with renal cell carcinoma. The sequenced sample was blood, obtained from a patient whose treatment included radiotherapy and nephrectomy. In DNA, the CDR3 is TGTGCCAGCAGAGAAGAGTTGGTCGAGCAGTACTTC. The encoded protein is CASREELVEQYF.